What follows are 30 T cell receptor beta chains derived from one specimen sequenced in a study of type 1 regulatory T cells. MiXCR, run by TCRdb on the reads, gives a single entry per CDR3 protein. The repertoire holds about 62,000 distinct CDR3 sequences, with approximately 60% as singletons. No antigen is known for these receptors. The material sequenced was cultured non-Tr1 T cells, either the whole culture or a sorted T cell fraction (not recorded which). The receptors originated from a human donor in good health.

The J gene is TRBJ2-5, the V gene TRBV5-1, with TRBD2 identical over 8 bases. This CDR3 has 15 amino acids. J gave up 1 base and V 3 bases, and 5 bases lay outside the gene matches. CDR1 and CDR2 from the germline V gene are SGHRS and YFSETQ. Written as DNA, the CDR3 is TGCGCCAGCAGCTCTATAGCGGGGATCCAAGAGACCCAGTACTTC. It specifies CASSSIAGIQETQYF.

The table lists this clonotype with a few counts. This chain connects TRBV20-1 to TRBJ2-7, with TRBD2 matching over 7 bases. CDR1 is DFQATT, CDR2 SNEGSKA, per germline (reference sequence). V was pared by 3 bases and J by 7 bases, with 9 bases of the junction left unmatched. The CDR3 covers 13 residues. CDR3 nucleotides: TGCAGTGCTAGGGCGGGAGACGTTCGGGAGCAGTACTTC. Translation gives CSARAGDVREQYF.

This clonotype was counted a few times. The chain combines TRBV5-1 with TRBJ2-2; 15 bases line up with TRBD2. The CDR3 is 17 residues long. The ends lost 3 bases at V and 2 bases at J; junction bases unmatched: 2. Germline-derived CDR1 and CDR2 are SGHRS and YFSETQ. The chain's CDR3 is CASSWTSGRANTGELFF. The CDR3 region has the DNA TGCGCCAGCAGCTGGACTAGCGGGAGGGCCAACACCGGGGAGCTGTTTTTT.

Written as DNA, the CDR3 is TGCAGTGCTAGACACCAGGGAAGTAATGAAAAACTGTTTTTT. Encoded protein: CSARHQGSNEKLFF. V usage is TRBV20-1 and J usage is TRBJ1-4; D may be TRBD1 (5 bases). Germline loops: CDR1 DFQATT, CDR2 SNEGSKA (reference sequence). V dropped 2 bases and J dropped 4 bases, with 11 bases sitting between them. This CDR3 comprises 14 residues.

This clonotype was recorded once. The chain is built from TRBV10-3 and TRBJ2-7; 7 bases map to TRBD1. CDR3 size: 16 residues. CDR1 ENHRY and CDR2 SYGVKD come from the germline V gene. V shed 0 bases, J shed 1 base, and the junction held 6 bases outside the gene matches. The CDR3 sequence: CAISESNRGRSYEQYF. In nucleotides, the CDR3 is TGTGCCATCAGTGAGTCGAACAGGGGACGATCCTACGAGCAGTACTTC.

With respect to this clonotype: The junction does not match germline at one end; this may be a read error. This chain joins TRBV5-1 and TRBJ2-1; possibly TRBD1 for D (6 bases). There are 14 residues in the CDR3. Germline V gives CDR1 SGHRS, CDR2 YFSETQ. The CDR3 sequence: CASSLGQSYNKQFF. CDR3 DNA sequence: TGCGCCAGCAGCCTGGGACAATCCTACAATAAGCAGTTCTTC.

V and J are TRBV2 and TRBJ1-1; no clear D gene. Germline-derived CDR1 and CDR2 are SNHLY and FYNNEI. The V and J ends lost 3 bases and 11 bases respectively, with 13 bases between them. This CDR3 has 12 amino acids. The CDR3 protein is CASSDRQTVAFF. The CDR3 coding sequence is TGTGCCAGCAGTGATCGGCAGACGGTCGCTTTCTTT.

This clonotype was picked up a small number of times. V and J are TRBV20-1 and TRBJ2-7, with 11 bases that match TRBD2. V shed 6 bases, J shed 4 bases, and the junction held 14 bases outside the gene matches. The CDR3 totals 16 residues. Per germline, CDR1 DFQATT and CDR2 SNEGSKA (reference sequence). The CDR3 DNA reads TGCAGTGCCGTAAATCCTAGCGGGAGGAGGGTTTACGAGCAGTACTTC. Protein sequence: CSAVNPSGRRVYEQYF.

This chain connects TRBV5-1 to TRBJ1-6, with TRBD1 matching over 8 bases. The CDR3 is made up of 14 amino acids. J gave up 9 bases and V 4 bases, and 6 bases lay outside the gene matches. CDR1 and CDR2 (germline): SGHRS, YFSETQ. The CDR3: CASSGTGGTSPLHF. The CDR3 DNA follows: TGCGCCAGCAGCGGGACAGGAGGAACTTCACCCCTCCACTTT.

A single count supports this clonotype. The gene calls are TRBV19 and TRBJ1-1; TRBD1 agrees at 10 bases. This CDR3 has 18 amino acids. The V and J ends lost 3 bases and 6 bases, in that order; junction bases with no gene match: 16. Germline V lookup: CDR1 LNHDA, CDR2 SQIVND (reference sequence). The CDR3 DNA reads TGTGCCAGTAGTATTCAGGGACAGGGGTCCTCCCTTAGAGCTGAAGCTTTCTTT. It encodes CASSIQGQGSSLRAEAFF.

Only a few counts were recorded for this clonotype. CDR3 in amino acids: CSAQSGRGAREQFF. The CDR3, as DNA: TGCAGTGCTCAGAGCGGGAGAGGGGCCCGAGAGCAGTTCTTC. J is TRBJ2-1 and V is TRBV20-1, with 8 bases lining up with TRBD2. The V gene's germline CDR1 is DFQATT and CDR2 SNEGSKA (reference sequence). The CDR3 length is 14 residues. V trimming: 5 bases; J trimming: 10 bases; junction bases outside the gene matches: 13.

The CDR3 sequence: CSARPPGLVNTGELFF. The CDR3 coding sequence is TGCAGTGCTAGACCACCGGGACTAGTGAACACCGGGGAGCTGTTTTTT. The V gene is TRBV20-1, the J gene TRBJ2-2; TRBD2 matches 8 bases. Germline V gene data show CDR1 as DFQATT and CDR2 as SNEGSKA (reference sequence). The CDR3 has 16 residues. The junction had 6 bases not matched to a gene; V was cut back by 2 bases and J by 1 base.

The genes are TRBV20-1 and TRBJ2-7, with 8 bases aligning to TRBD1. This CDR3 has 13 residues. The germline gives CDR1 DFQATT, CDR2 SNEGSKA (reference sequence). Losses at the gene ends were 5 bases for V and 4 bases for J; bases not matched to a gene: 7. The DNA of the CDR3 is TGCAGTGCTCCGGGACAGGAGAAATACGAGCAGTACTTC. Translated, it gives CSAPGQEKYEQYF.

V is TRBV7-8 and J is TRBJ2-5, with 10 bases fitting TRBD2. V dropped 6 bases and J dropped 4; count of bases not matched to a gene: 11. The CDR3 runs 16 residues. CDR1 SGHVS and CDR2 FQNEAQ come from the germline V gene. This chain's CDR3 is CASRPPSGRGAETQYF. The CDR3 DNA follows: TGTGCCAGCAGACCCCCCAGCGGGAGGGGGGCAGAGACCCAGTACTTC.

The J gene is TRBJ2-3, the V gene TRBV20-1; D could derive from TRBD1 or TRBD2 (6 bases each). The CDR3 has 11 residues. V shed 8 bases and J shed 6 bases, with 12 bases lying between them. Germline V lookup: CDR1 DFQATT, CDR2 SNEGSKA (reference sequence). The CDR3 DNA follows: TGCAGTTCCGGGGGCTGGGATACGCAGTATTTT. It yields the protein CSSGGWDTQYF.

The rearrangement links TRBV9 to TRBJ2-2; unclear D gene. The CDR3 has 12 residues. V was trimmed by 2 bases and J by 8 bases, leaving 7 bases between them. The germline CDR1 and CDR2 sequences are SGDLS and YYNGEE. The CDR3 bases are TGTGCCAGCAGCGTCCCTAAGGGGGAGCTGTTTTTT. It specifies CASSVPKGELFF.

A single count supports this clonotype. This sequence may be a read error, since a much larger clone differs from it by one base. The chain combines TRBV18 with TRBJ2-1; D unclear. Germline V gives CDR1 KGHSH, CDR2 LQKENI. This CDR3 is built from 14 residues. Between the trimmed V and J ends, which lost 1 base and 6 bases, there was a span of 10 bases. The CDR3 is CASSPLSGSNEQFF. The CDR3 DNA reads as TGTGCCAGCTCACCACTTTCGGGTAGCAATGAGCAGTTCTTC.

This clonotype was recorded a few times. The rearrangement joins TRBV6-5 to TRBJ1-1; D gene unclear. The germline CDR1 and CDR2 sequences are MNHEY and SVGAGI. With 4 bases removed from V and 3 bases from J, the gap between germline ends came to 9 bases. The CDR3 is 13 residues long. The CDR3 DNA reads TGTGCCAGCAGTTTATCTCAGCACACTGAAGCTTTCTTT. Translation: CASSLSQHTEAFF.

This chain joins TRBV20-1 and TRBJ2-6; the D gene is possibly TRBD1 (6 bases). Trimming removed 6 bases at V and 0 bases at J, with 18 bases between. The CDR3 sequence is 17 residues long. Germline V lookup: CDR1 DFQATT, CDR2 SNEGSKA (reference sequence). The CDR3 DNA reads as TGCAGTGCGACGTCAGGGGAAGGAAGCTCTGGGGCCAACGTCCTGACTTTC. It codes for CSATSGEGSSGANVLTF.

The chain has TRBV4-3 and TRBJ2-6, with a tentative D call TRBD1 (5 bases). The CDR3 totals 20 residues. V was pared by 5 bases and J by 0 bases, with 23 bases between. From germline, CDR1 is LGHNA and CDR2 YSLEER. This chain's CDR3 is CASSYHWAQLQVSGANVLTF. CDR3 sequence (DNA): TGCGCCAGCAGCTACCACTGGGCCCAACTACAGGTCTCTGGGGCCAACGTCCTGACTTTC.

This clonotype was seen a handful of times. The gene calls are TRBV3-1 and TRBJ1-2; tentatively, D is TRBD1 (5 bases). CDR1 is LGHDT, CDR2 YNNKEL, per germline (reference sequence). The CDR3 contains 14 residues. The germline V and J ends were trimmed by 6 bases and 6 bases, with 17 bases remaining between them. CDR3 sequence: CASSSRSGIDGYTF. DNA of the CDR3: TGTGCCAGCAGTTCACGATCAGGGATCGATGGCTACACCTTC.

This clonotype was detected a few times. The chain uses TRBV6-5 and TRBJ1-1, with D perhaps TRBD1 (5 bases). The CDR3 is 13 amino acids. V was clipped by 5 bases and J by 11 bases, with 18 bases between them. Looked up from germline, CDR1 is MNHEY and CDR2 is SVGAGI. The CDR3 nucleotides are TGTGCCAGCAGTGGGGGACCGGGAATTCGGGCTTTCTTT. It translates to CASSGGPGIRAFF.

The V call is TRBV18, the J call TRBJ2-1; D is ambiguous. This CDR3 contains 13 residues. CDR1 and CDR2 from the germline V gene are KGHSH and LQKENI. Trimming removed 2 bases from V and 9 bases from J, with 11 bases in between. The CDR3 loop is CASSPDLVGEQFF. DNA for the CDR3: TGTGCCAGCTCACCAGACCTAGTTGGTGAGCAGTTCTTC.

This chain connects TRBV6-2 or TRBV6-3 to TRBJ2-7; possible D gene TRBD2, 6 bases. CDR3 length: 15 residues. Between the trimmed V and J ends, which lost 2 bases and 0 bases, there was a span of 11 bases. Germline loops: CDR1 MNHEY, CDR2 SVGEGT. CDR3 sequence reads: CASSYAAGISYEQYF. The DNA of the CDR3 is TGTGCCAGCAGTTACGCGGCGGGAATCTCCTACGAGCAGTACTTC.

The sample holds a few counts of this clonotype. The CDR3 nucleotides are TGTGCCAGCAGCACCCGACAGGGTCTTAAGAACGAGCAGTACTTC. Translating gives CASSTRQGLKNEQYF. The genes are TRBV13 and TRBJ2-7; 7 nucleotides align to TRBD1. With 5 bases clipped from V and 5 bases from J, the junction kept 12 bases outside the gene matches. CDR1 is PRHDT, CDR2 FYEKMQ, per germline (reference sequence). This CDR3 is 15 amino acids long.

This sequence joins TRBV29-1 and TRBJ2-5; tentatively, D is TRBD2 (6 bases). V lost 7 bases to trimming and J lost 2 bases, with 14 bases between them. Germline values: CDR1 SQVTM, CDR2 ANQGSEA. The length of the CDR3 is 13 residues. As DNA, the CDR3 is TGCAGCGGTAAGGCTGGAGGGCAAGAGACCCAGTACTTC. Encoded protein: CSGKAGGQETQYF.

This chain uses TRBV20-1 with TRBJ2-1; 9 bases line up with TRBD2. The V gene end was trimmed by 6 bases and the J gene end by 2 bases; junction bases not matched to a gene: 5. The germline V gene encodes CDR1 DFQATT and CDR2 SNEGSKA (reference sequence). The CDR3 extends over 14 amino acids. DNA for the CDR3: TGCAGTGCAGTTAGCGGGGGTGCCTACAATGAGCAGTTCTTC. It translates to CSAVSGGAYNEQFF.

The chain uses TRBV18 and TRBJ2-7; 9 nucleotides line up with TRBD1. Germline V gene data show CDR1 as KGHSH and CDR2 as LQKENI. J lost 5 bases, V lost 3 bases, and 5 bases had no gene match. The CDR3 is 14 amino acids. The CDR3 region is CASSPWTGAHEQYF. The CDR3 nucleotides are TGTGCCAGCTCACCTTGGACAGGGGCCCACGAGCAGTACTTC.

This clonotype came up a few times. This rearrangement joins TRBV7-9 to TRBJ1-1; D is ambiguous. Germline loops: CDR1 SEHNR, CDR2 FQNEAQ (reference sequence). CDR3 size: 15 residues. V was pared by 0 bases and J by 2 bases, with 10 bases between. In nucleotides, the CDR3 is TGTGCCAGCAGCTTAGCCGGTATTGGAAACACTGAAGCTTTCTTT. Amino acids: CASSLAGIGNTEAFF.

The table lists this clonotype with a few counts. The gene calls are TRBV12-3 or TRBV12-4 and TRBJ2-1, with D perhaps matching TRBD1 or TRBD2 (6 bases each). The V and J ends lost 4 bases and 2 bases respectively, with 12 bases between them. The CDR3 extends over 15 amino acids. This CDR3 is CASSSQGRTYNEQFF. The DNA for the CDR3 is TGTGCCAGCAGTTCTCAGGGGAGGACCTACAATGAGCAGTTCTTC.